The entry below gives a single T cell receptor beta chain sequence along with its context. In its sample, this clone was seen many times. Its recognized antigen is unknown. The read halts 3 residues ahead of the CDR3 end, with the missing end drawn from the germline J gene. For sequencing input, CVID and control samples contributed equivalent amounts of genomic DNA. For every sample, a 60 bp segment covering the rearranged TCRbeta CDR3 region was amplified and then sequenced. TCRbeta amplification used the immunoSEQ assay, a bias-corrected multiplex PCR with high-throughput sequencing. The paper's data handling went like this. Every unique nucleotide sequence counted as a clone and was annotated with V, D and J genes, copy number and frequency. Sequences were labeled productive if in frame, and non-productive if out of frame or containing stop codons. As previously described, clonality was calculated on the basis of Shannon's entropy. Mean CDR3 Kyte-Doolittle hydropathy was derived from the predicted amino acid sequences of productive clones. Scaled V gene usage was hierarchically clustered using Manhattan distance and complete linkage with the R hclust function. To assess clone sharing by CDR3 amino acid sequence, 12 repertoires per group were resampled over 100 rounds. The repertoires were screened for 70 published EBV-specific TCRbeta sequences and around 250 published CMV-specific TCRbeta sequences. Two CVID samples that yielded fewer than 10,000 sequences were excluded from the analysis, so 42 CVID repertoires were retained. Held by TCRdb, this immuneACCESS table contains in-frame sequences only and omits some clones. Under half of the omission traces to an unresolved V gene where checked; the cause of the rest is unknown. V, J and clone size derive from that table, while D and trimming were established from the DNA sequence. In this sample the table shows fewer than 75,000 clones, and no singletons are among them. The ten biggest clones cover 1.5% to 2% of the sample.

Trimmed from V: 6 bases; trimmed from J: 4 bases; junction bases lacking a gene match: 12. The CDR3, from cysteine to phenylalanine, totals 17 residues. Only the CDR3 bases that were read are kept: 42 of them, in frame from base 1. Reading the germline V gene (reference sequence) gives CDR1 DFQATT and CDR2 SNEGSKA. Most of the CVID patients and most of the healthy controls were of Caucasian heritage. Heparinized peripheral whole blood samples of roughly 5 to 8.5 ml were obtained from each donor. Genomic DNA from adults with common variable immune deficiency (CVID) and from healthy adult controls was used to sequence TCRbeta CDR3 repertoires. There were some 22 healthy adult volunteers in the control group (roughly 12 female and around 10 male), ranging in age from about 20 to 70 years, with a mean age of roughly 35. Diluted blood was subjected to density centrifugation over Hypaque 1077 or Ficoll-Paque for isolation of peripheral blood mononuclear cells. Genomic DNA was extracted from unsorted mononuclear cells by Qiagen column purification or by a centrifugation-based method.

These data originate in a study of T cell clonality in common variable immunodeficiency (dated by TCRdb to the mid-2010s). General findings and caveats noted by the study authors: According to the authors, figuring out what caused the increased clonality in CVID would require sequencing the repertoires of T cell subpopulations. TCRbeta clonality was higher in CVID subjects than in healthy controls (t-test p = 0.018), and the increase was most characteristic of about a third of subjects. Fewer TCRbeta clones were shared among CVID subjects than among healthy controls (p < 0.0001). Patient heterogeneity within the CVID cohort put limits on correlating repertoire features with clinical complications. Even though DNA input was the same, control samples had an average of around 81,000 unique sequences each, compared with approximately 32,000 in CVID samples. Fewer deletions and N-nucleotide insertions were reportedly observed in CVID TCRbeta sequences, and highly modified clones with 13 or more V deletions were reportedly absent from CVID TCRbeta sequences.

Sequenced sample: peripheral blood mononuclear cells. The chain links TRBV20-1 with TRBJ2-2; 12 bases in the junction line up with TRBD2. This clonotype originated in a person aged 18-70 years in good health. The CDR3 in this case is CSASGASGRASTGELFF. The covered CDR3 bases are TGCAGTGCGAGCGGGGCTAGCGGGAGGGCCAGCACCGGGGAG.